The clone carrying this TCR beta chain was picked up a small number of times. The target antigen is unknown. As to time point: pre-sensitization, week 0. Treatment defined: therapeutic diphenylcyclopropenone sensitization with weekly scalp DPC. Total RNA came from unfractionated whole blood. The source of the sample is a study of human T cells and chemical hapten exposure. TCRdb used MiXCR to reprocess the RACE reads, holding one entry per CDR3 protein. Seen here are some 59,000 distinct CDR3 sequences, about 11% observed once, and the top ten hold under 5%. CDR3 length: 11 residues. Deletions cut 5 bases from V and 9 bases from J, with 8 bases between. CDR1 SGHTA and CDR2 FQGNSA come from the germline V gene. Study results and limitations: Counts of TCRs above 1 in 1000 frequency stayed unchanged with DPC sensitization.

This chain links TRBV7-2 with TRBJ1-3; perhaps TRBD1 as D (6 bases). This receptor was taken from a middle-aged woman with alopecia areata. Some clones in this sample may be carry-over from other donors' samples. This sample comprised whole blood, obtained in connection with sensitization to the hapten diphenylcyclopropenone (DPC). The DNA for the CDR3 is TGTGCCAGCAGCCGGGGGGCCACCATATATTTT. Protein: CASSRGATIYF.